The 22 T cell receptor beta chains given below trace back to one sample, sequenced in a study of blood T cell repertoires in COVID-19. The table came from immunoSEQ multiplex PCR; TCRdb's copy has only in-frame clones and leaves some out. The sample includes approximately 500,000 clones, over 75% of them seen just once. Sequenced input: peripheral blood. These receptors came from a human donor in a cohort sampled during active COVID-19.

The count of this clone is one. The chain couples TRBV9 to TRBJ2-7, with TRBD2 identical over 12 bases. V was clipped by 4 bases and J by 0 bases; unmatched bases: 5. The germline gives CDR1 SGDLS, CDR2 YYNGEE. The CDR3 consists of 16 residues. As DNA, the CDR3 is TGTGCCAGCAGCCCCCGGACTAGCGGGGCCTCCTACGAGCAGTACTTC. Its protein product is CASSPRTSGASYEQYF.

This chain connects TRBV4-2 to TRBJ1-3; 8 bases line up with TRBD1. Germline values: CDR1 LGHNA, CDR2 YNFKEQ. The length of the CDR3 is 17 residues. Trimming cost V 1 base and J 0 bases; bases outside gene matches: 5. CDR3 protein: CASSQAGRGPSGNTIYF. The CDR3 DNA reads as TGTGCCAGCAGCCAAGCAGGCAGGGGGCCCTCTGGAAACACCATATATTTT.

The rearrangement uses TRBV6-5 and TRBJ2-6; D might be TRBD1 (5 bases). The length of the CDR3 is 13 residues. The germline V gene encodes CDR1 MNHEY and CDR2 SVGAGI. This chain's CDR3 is CATQRGGANVLTF. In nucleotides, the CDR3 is TGTGCTACGCAAAGGGGAGGGGCCAACGTCCTGACTTTC.

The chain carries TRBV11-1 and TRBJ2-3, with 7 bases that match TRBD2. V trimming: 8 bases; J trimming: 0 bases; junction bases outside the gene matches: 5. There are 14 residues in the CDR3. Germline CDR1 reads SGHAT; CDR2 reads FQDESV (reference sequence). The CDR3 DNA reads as TGTGCCAGCCGACTAGCAGCTAGCACAGATACGCAGTATTTT. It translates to CASRLAASTDTQYF.

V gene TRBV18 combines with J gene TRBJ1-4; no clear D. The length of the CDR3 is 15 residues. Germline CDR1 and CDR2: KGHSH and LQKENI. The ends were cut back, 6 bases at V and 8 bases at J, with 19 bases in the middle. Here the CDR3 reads CASSPFGEGREKLFF. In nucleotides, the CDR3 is TGTGCCAGCTCTCCCTTCGGGGAGGGCCGCGAAAAACTGTTTTTT. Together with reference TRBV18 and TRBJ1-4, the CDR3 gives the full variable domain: NAGVMQNPRHLVRRRGQEARLRCSPMKGHSHVYWYRQLPEEGLKFMVYLQKENIIDESGMPKERFSAEFPKEGPSILRIQQVVRGDSAAYFCASSPFGEGREKLFFGSGTQLSVL.

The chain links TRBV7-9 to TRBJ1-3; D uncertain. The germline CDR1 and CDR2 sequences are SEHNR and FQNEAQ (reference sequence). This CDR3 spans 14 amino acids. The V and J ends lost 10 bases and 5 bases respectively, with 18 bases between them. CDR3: CATDYAGPRNTIYF. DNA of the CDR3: TGTGCCACCGACTACGCTGGTCCGCGAAACACCATATATTTT.

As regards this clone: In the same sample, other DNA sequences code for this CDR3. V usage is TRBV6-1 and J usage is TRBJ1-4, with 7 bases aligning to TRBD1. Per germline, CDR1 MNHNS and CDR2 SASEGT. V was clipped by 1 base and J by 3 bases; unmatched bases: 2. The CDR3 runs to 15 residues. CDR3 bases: TGTGCCAGCAGTGAAGGGGGGACAGCTAATGAAAAACTGTTTTTT. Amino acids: CASSEGGTANEKLFF.

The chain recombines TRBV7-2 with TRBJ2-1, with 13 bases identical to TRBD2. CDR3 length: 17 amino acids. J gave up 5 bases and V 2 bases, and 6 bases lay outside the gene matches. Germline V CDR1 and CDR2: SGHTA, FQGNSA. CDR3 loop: CASSLTTGLAGNNEQFF. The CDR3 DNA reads TGTGCCAGCAGCTTAACTACGGGACTAGCGGGAAACAATGAGCAGTTCTTC.

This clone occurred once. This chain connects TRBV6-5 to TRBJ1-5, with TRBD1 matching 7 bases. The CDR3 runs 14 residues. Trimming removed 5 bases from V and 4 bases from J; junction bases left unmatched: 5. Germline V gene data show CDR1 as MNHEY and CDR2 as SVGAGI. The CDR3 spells CASSRTTGNQPQHF. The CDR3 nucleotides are TGTGCCAGCAGTCGTACGACAGGGAATCAGCCCCAGCATTTT.

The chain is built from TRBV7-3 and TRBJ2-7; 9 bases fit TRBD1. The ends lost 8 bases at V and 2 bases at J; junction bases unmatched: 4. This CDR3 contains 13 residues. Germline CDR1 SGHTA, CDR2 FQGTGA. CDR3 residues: CASGDRVTYEQYF. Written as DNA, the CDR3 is TGTGCCAGCGGGGACAGGGTCACCTACGAGCAGTACTTC.

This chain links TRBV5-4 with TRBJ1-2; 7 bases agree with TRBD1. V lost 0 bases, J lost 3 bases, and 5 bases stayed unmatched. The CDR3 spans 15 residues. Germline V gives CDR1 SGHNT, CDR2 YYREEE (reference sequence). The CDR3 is CASSLAGGQHYGYTF. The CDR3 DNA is TGTGCCAGCAGCTTGGCCGGGGGACAGCACTATGGCTACACCTTC.

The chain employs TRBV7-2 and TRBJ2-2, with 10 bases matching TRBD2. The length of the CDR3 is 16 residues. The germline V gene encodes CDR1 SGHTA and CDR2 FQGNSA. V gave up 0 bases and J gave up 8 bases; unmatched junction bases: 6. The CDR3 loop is CASSLAPSSGSGELFF. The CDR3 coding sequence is TGTGCCAGCAGCTTAGCCCCTTCTAGCGGGAGTGGGGAGCTGTTTTTT.

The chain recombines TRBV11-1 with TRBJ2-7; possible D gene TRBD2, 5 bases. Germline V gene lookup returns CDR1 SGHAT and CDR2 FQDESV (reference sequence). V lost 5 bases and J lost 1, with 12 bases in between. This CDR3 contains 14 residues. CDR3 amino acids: CASSPLRGSYEQYF. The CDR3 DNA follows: TGTGCCAGCAGCCCGCTACGGGGTTCCTACGAGCAGTACTTC.

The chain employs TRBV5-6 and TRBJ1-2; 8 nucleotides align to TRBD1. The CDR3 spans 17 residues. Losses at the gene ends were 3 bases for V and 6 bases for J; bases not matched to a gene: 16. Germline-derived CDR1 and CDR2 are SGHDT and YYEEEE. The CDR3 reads CASSSRRRDRRINGYTF. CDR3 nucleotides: TGTGCCAGCAGCTCGAGACGGAGGGACAGGAGGATCAATGGCTACACCTTC.

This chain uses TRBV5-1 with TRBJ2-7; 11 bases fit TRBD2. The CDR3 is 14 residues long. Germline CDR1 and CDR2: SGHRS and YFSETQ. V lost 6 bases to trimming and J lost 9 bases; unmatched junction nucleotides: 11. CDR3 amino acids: CASMQTSGISAQYF. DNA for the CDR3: TGCGCCAGCATGCAGACTAGCGGGATTTCCGCGCAGTACTTC.

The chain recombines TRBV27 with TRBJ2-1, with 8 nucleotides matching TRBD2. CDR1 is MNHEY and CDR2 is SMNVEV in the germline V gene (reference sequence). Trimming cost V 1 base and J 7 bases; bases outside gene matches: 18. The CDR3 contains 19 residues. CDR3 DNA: TGTGCCAGCAGTTTATTTTCGGTGCGGCGGGAGGTCTCTACGAATGAGCAGTTCTTC. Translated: CASSLFSVRREVSTNEQFF.

CDR3 sequence (DNA): TGTGCCAGCAGCTCCTTAGCGGGAGGGAGGAATGAGCAGTTCTTC. Its translation is CASSSLAGGRNEQFF. The chain uses TRBV7-2 and TRBJ2-1; 11 nucleotides match TRBD2. The junction had 6 bases not matched to a gene; V was cut back by 4 bases and J by 7 bases. The germline V gene encodes CDR1 SGHTA and CDR2 FQGNSA. The CDR3 spans 15 residues.

CDR3 bases: TGTGCCAGCAGTTTCTCGGTTACCTACGAGCAGTACTTC. It specifies CASSFSVTYEQYF. The chain couples TRBV12-3 or TRBV12-4 to TRBJ2-7, with D unclear. The CDR3 runs to 13 residues. V was cut by 3 bases and J by 2 bases, with 8 bases left in between.

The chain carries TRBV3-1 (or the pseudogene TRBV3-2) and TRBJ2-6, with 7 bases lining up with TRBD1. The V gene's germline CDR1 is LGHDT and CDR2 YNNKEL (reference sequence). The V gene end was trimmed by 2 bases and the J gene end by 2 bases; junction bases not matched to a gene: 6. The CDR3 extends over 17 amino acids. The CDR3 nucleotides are TGTGCCAGCAGCCAACCGTACGACAGGGCTGGGGCCAACGTCCTGACTTTC. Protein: CASSQPYDRAGANVLTF.

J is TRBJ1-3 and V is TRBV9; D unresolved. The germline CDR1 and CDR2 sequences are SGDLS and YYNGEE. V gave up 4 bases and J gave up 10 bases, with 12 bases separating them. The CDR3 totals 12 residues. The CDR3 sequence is CASSQLYSTIYF. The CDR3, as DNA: TGTGCCAGCAGCCAACTATATTCGACCATATATTTT.

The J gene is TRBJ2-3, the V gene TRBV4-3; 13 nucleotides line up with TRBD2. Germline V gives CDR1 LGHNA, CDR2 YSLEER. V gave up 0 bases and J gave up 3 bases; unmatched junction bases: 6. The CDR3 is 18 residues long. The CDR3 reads CASSQDWTSGRVTDTQYF. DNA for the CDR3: TGCGCCAGCAGCCAAGATTGGACTAGCGGGAGAGTGACAGATACGCAGTATTTT.

This CDR3 reads CASSSQGARTDKQFF. CDR3 coding DNA: TGTGCCAGCAGCTCCCAGGGGGCGAGGACGGATAAGCAGTTCTTC. The chain couples TRBV5-8 to TRBJ2-1; TRBD1 matches at 8 bases. Germline CDR1 SGHTS, CDR2 YDEGEE. This CDR3 has 15 amino acids. J lost 11 bases, V lost 3 bases, and 13 bases had no gene match. Full variable domain (remainder filled in from reference TRBV5-8 and TRBJ2-1): EAGVTQSPTHLIKTRGQQATLRCSPISGHTSVYWYQQALGLGLQFLLWYDEGEERNRGNFPPRFSGRQFPNYSSELNVNALELEDSALYLCASSSQGARTDKQFFGPGTRLTVL.